Listed here is a single T cell receptor beta chain. This specimen belongs to a study of blood T cell repertoires in COVID-19. Study overall: Symptom resolution, clearance, or two negative PCRs marked the recovered donors of Cohort 3. Researchers got acute and convalescent COVID-19 samples from the United States, Italy and Spain.

Germline V gene data show CDR1 as MDHEN and CDR2 as SYDVKM. CDR3 length equals 15 residues. The trim removed 8 bases at V and 1 base at J, leaving 7 bases unmatched. Enrollees, about 18 to 95 years old, lived in about two dozen US areas. Some clones are missing from TCRdb's copy, which holds only in-frame ones; the method was immunoSEQ multiplex PCR. The sample lists a few hundred thousand clones, around 87% occurring once. The TCR originated in a man aged 30-40 years in a cohort exposed to, infected with or recovered from COVID-19 (not recorded which). V gene TRBV28 combines with J gene TRBJ1-1; 10 bases fit TRBD1. The source material was PBMCs or T cells enriched from blood (not recorded which). The DNA of the CDR3 is TGTGCCAGCCCTCCGGGACAGGGGAGGAACACTGAAGCTTTCTTT. Amino acids: CASPPGQGRNTEAFF. The full variable domain, rest sourced from reference TRBV28 and TRBJ1-1, is DVKVTQSSRYLVKRTGEKVFLECVQDMDHENMFWYRQDPGLGLRLIYFSYDVKMKEKGDIPEGYSVSREKKERFSLILESASTNQTSMYLCASPPGQGRNTEAFFGQGTRLTVV.